The 8 T cell receptor beta chains listed next were all sequenced from one sample in a study of identical twins' blood T cells. TCRdb fed the 5' RACE reads into MiXCR, producing one record per CDR3 protein. This table holds roughly 380,000 distinct CDR3 sequences, under 30% found once. Material: PBMCs. All receptors derive from a woman aged 18-50 years in good health.

The V call is TRBV19, the J call TRBJ1-2; no definite D call. CDR3 length equals 15 residues. Trimming cost V 5 bases and J 5 bases, with 18 bases left between them. Germline V gene data show CDR1 as LNHDA and CDR2 as SQIVND (reference sequence). The CDR3 here is CASSPDVRPGYGYTF. CDR3 sequence (DNA): TGTGCCAGTAGTCCCGATGTCCGCCCGGGATATGGCTACACCTTC.

The chain joins TRBV3-1 to TRBJ2-3; D tentatively fits TRBD1 or TRBD2 (5 bases each). CDR3 size: 14 residues. CDR1 LGHDT and CDR2 YNNKEL come from the germline V gene (reference sequence). Trimming shortened V by 6 bases and J by 4 bases, and 14 bases separated the two germline ends. The CDR3 DNA sequence: TGTGCCAGCAGTAACCGGGGCACCGCAGATACGCAGTATTTT. It encodes CASSNRGTADTQYF.

Note on this clonotype: This may stem from a read error, because a much larger clone lies one nucleotide away. J is TRBJ1-4 and V is TRBV29-1; TRBD1 might be the D (6 bases). This CDR3 spans 13 amino acids. Between the trimmed V and J ends, which lost 8 bases and 10 bases, there was a span of 20 bases. Germline assignment: CDR1 SQVTM and CDR2 ANQGSEA. The CDR3, as DNA: TGCAGCTGCAGCCGGGACAAGGATGGAAAACTGTTTTTT. The encoded protein is CSCSRDKDGKLFF.

The gene calls are TRBV7-9 and TRBJ1-3; 7 positions agree with TRBD1. From germline, CDR1 is SEHNR and CDR2 FQNEAQ (reference sequence). The V gene end was trimmed by 5 bases and the J gene end by 2 bases; junction bases not matched to a gene: 9. The CDR3 spans 16 residues. CDR3 loop: CASSQKPTGPGNTIYF. The DNA of the CDR3 is TGTGCCAGCAGCCAGAAACCGACAGGGCCTGGAAACACCATATATTTT.

This clonotype occurred once. A read error may explain this, as a much larger clone is one base away. This chain joins TRBV20-1 and TRBJ2-1, with D perhaps TRBD1 or TRBD2 (5 bases each). The CDR3 sequence is 14 residues long. Germline CDR1 and CDR2: DFQATT and SNEGSKA (reference sequence). The CDR3 protein is CSGLGDRGYNGQFF. CDR3 DNA: TGCAGTGGTCTAGGGGATCGGGGCTACAATGGGCAGTTCTTC.

CDR3 in DNA: TGTGCCAGCAGCCCTGACCATCATAGAGATACGCAGTATTTT. It specifies CASSPDHHRDTQYF. The chain recombines TRBV9 with TRBJ2-3, with unresolved D. Germline CDR1 and CDR2: SGDLS and YYNGEE. The CDR3 sequence is 14 residues long. With 4 bases removed from V and 5 bases from J, the gap between germline ends came to 14 bases.

This clonotype was recorded a few times. The genes are TRBV29-1 and TRBJ2-3; 8 bases match TRBD1. V dropped 6 bases and J dropped 2; count of bases not matched to a gene: 10. The CDR3 sequence is 15 residues long. CDR1 is SQVTM and CDR2 is ANQGSEA in the germline V gene. The CDR3 loop is CSVPLGQGFTDTQYF. The CDR3 nucleotides read TGCAGCGTCCCCCTTGGACAGGGTTTCACAGATACGCAGTATTTT.

CDR3 DNA: TGCGCCAGCAGCCCACAGGCGGGGGCCAATGAAGCTTTCTTT. The encoded protein is CASSPQAGANEAFF. The chain joins TRBV4-1 to TRBJ1-1; possibly TRBD1 for D (6 bases). V was trimmed by 4 bases and J by 7 bases, leaving 16 bases between them. This CDR3 is 14 amino acids long. Germline V gene data show CDR1 as MGHRA and CDR2 as YSYEKL.